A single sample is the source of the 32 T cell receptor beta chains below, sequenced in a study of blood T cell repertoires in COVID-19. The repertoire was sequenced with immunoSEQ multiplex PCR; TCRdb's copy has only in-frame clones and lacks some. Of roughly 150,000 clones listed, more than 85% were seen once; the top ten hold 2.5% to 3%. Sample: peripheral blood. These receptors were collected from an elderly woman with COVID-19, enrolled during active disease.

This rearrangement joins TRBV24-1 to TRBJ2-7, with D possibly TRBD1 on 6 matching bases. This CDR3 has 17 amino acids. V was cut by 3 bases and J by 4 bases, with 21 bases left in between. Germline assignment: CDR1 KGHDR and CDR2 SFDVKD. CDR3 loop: CATSDNGSSRGKYEQYF. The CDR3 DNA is TGTGCCACCAGTGATAATGGATCGAGCAGGGGCAAGTACGAGCAGTACTTC.

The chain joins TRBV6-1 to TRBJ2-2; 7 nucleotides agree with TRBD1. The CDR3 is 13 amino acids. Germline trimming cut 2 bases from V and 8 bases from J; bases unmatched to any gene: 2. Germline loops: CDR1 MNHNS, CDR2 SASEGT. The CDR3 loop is CASSETGVGELFF. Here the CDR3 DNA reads TGTGCCAGCAGTGAAACAGGGGTGGGGGAGCTGTTTTTT.

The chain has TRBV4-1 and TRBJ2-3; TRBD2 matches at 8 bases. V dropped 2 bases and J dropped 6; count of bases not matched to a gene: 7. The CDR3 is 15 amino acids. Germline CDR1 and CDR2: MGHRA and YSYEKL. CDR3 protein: CASSQYGRGADTQYF. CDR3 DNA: TGCGCCAGCAGCCAATACGGGCGGGGGGCGGATACGCAGTATTTT.

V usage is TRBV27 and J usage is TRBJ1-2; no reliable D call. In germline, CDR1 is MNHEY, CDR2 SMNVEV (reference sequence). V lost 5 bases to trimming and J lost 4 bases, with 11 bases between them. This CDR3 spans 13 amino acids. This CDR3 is CASSPRGIYGYTF. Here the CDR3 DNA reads TGTGCCAGCAGTCCACGGGGAATCTATGGCTACACCTTC.

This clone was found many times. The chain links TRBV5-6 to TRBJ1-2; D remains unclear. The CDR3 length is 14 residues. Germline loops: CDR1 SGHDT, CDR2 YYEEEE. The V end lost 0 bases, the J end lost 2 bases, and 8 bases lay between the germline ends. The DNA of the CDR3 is TGTGCCAGCAGCTTGGTCTCGGGGAACTATGGCTACACCTTC. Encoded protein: CASSLVSGNYGYTF. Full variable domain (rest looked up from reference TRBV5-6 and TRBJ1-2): DAGVTQSPTHLIKTRGQQVTLRCSPKSGHDTVSWYQQALGQGPQFIFQYYEEEERQRGNFPDRFSGHQFPNYSSELNVNALLLGDSALYLCASSLVSGNYGYTFGSGTRLTVV.

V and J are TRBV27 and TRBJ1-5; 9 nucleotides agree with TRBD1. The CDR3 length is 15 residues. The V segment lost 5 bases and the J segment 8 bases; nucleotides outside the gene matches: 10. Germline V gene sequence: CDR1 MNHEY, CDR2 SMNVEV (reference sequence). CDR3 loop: CASSPYPDRGKPQHF. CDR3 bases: TGTGCCAGCAGTCCCTACCCGGACAGGGGCAAGCCCCAGCATTTT.

The CDR3 loop is CSVSRDSGNTIYF. The CDR3 DNA sequence: TGCAGCGTGAGCCGAGACAGTGGAAACACCATATATTTT. This chain uses TRBV29-1 with TRBJ1-3; possibly TRBD1 for D (5 bases). CDR1 and CDR2 from the germline V gene are SQVTM and ANQGSEA. The CDR3 sequence is 13 residues long. Trimming removed 6 bases from V and 3 bases from J, with 12 bases in between.

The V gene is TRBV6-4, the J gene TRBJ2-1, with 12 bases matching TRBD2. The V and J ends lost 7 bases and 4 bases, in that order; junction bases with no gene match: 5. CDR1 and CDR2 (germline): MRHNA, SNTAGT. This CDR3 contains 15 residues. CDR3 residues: CASISGTSGYNEQFF. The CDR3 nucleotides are TGTGCCAGCATTTCCGGGACTAGCGGGTACAATGAGCAGTTCTTC.

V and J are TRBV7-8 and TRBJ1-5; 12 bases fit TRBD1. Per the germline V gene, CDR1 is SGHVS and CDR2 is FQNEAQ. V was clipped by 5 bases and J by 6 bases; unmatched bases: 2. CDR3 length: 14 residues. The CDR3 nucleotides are TGTGCCAGCAGCGCGGGACAGGGGGCTCAGCCCCAGCATTTT. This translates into CASSAGQGAQPQHF.

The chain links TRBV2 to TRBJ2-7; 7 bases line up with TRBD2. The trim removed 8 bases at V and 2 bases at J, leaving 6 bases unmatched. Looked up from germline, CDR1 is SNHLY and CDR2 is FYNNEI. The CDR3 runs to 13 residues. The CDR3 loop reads CASGSGVAYEQYF. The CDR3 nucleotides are TGTGCCAGCGGGAGCGGGGTTGCCTACGAGCAGTACTTC.

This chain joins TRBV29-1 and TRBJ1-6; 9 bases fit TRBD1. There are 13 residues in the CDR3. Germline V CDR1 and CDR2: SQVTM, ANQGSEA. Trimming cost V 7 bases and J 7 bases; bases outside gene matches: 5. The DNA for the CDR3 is TGCAGCGCAAGGGACAGGGAGAATTCACCCCTCCACTTT. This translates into CSARDRENSPLHF.

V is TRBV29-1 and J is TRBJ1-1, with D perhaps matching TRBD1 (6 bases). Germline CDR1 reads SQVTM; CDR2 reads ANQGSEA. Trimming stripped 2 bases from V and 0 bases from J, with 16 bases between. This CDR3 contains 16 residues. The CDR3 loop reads CSVERGGGQMNTEAFF. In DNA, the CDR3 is TGCAGCGTTGAAAGGGGAGGGGGGCAAATGAACACTGAAGCTTTCTTT. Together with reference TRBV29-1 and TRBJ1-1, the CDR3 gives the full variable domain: SAVISQKPSRDICQRGTSLTIQCQVDSQVTMMFWYRQQPGQSLTLIATANQGSEATYESGFVIDKFPISRPNLTFSTLTVSNMSPEDSSIYLCSVERGGGQMNTEAFFGQGTRLTVV.

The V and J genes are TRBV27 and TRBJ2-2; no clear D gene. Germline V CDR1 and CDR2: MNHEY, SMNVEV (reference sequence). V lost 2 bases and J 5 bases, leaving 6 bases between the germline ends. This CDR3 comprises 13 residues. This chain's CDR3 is CASSLKQTGELFF. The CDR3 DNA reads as TGTGCCAGCAGTTTAAAACAGACCGGGGAGCTGTTTTTT.

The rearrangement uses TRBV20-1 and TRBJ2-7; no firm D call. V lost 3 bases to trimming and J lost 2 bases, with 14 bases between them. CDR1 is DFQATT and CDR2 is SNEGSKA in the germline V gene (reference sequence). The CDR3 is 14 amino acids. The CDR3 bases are TGCAGTGCTAGTTTGGCTCCTAGGACCTACGAGCAGTACTTC. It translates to CSASLAPRTYEQYF.

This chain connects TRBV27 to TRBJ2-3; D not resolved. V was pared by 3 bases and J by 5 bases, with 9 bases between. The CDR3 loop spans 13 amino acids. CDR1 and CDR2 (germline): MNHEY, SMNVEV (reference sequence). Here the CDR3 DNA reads TGTGCCAGCAGTTTTTTGGCGGAAGATACGCAGTATTTT. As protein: CASSFLAEDTQYF.

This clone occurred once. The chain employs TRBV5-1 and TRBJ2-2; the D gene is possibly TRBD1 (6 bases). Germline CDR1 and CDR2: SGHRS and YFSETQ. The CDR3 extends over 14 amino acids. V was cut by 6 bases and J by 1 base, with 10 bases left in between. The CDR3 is CASTGARNTGELFF. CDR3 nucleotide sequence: TGCGCCAGCACAGGGGCCAGGAACACCGGGGAGCTGTTTTTT.

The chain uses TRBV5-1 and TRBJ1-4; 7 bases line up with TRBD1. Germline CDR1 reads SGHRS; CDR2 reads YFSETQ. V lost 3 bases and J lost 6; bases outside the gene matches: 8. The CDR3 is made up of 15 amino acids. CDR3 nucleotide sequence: TGCGCCAGCAGCTCGTCCGGGACAGTAGATGAAAAACTGTTTTTT. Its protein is CASSSSGTVDEKLFF.

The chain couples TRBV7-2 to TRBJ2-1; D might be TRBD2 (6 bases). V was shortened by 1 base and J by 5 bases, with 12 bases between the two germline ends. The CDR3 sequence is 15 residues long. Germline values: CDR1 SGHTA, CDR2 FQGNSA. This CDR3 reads CASSLESGLNNEQFF. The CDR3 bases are TGTGCCAGCAGCTTAGAGAGCGGACTAAACAATGAGCAGTTCTTC.

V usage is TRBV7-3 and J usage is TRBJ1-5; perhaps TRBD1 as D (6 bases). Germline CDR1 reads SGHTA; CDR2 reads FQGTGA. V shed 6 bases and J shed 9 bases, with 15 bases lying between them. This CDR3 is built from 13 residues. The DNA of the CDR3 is TGTGCCAGCAGTCAAGGGATAGGGGGGCCCCAGCATTTT. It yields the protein CASSQGIGGPQHF.

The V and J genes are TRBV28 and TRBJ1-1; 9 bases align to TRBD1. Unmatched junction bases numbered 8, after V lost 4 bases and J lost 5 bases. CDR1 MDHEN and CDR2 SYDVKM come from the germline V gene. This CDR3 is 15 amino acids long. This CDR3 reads CASSYYRGQVTEAFF. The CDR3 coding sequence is TGTGCCAGCAGTTACTACAGGGGGCAGGTTACTGAAGCTTTCTTT.

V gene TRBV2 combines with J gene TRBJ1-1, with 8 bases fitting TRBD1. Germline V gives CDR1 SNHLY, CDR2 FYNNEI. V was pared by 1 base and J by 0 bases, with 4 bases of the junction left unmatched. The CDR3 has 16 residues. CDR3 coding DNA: TGTGCCAGCAGTGAAGGCTGGGGACAGGTGAACACTGAAGCTTTCTTT. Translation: CASSEGWGQVNTEAFF.

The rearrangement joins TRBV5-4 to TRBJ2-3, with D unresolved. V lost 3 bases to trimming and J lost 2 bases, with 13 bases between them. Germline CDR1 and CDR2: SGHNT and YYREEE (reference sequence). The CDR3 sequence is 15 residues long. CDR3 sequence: CASSSPPPNTDTQYF. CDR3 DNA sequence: TGTGCCAGCAGCTCTCCCCCGCCTAACACAGATACGCAGTATTTT.

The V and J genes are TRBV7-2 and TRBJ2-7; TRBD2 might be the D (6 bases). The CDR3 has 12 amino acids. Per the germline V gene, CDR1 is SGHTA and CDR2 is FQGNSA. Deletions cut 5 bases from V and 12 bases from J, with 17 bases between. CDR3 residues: CASSPAGRGAYF. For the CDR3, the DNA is TGTGCCAGCAGCCCAGCAGGTCGCGGGGCGTACTTC.

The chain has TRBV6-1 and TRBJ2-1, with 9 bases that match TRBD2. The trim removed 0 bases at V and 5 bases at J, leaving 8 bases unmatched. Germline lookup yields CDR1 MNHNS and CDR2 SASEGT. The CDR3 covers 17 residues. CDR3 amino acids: CASSEASSGSLNNEQFF. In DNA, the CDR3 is TGTGCCAGCAGTGAAGCGAGTAGCGGGAGCCTCAACAATGAGCAGTTCTTC.

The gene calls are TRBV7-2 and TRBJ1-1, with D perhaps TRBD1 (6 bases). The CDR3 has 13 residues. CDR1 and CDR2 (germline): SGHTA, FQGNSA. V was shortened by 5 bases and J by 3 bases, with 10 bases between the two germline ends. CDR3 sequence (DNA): TGTGCCAGCAGCACCCACAGGGACACTGAAGCTTTCTTT. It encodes CASSTHRDTEAFF.

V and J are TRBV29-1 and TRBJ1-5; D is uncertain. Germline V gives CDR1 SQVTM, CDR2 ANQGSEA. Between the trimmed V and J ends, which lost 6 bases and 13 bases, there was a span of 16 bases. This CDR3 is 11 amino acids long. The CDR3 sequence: CSVSMGSVQHF. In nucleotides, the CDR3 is TGCAGCGTCTCTATGGGCTCCGTTCAGCATTTT.

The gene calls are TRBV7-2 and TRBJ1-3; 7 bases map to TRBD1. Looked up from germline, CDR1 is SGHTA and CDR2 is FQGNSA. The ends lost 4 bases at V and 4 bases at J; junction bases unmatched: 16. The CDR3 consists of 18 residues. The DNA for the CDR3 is TGTGCCAGCAGCTCTGGGGCCAAAGGGACAGTAAAGGGAAACACCATATATTTT. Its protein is CASSSGAKGTVKGNTIYF.

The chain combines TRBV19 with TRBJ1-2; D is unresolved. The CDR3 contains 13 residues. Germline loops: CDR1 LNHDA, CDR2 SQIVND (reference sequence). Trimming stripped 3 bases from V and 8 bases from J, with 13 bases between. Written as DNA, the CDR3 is TGTGCCAGTAGTATGGGCCGATCTAGCGGCTACACCTTC. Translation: CASSMGRSSGYTF. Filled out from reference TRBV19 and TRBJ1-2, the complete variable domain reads DGGITQSPKYLFRKEGQNVTLSCEQNLNHDAMYWYRQDPGQGLRLIYYSQIVNDFQKGDIAEGYSVSREKKESFPLTVTSAQKNPTAFYLCASSMGRSSGYTFGSGTRLTVV.

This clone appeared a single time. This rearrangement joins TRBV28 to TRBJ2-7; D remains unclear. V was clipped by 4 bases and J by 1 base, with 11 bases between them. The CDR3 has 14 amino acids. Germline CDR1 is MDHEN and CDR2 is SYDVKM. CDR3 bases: TGTGCCAGCAGTTCATATCAGGTATCCTACGAGCAGTACTTC. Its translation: CASSSYQVSYEQYF.

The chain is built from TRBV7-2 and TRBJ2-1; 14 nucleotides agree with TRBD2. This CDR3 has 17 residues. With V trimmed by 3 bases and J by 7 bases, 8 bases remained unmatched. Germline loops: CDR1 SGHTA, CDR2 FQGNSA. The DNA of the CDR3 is TGTGCCAGCAGCTTGACTAGCGGGAGGGCCCGCGGGAATGAGCAGTTCTTC. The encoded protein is CASSLTSGRARGNEQFF.

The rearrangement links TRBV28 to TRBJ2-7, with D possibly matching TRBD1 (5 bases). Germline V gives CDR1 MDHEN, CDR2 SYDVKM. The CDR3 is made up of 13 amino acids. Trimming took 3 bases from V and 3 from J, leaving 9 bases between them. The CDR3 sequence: CASSFVDSYEQYF. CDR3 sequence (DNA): TGTGCCAGCAGTTTCGTAGACAGCTACGAGCAGTACTTC. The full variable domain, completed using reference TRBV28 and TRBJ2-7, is DVKVTQSSRYLVKRTGEKVFLECVQDMDHENMFWYRQDPGLGLRLIYFSYDVKMKEKGDIPEGYSVSREKKERFSLILESASTNQTSMYLCASSFVDSYEQYFGPGTRLTVT.

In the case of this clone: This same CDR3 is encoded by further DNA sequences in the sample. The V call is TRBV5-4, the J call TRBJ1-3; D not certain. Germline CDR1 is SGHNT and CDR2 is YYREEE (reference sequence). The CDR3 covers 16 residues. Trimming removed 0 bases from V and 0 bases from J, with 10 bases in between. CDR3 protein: CASSLGGPSSGNTIYF. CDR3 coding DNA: TGTGCCAGCAGCTTGGGAGGTCCTAGCTCTGGAAACACCATATATTTT.